Following are 18 T cell receptor beta chains from one sample sequenced in a study of shared clonotypes between healthy human individuals. The protocol was immunoSEQ multiplex PCR, while the TCRdb copy is restricted to in-frame clones and leaves out a portion. The table records a few million clones, 90% to 95% of them present only once. The material sequenced was naive CD4+ T cells sorted from blood. Subset defined: CD45RA+ positively selected. These receptors were obtained from a young man in good health.

The V and J genes are TRBV7-2 and TRBJ2-3; D remains ambiguous. The CDR3 spans 15 residues. V shed 1 base and J shed 7 bases, with 15 bases lying between them. Germline V CDR1 and CDR2: SGHTA, FQGNSA. DNA for the CDR3: TGTGCCAGCAGCTTAGTGGCGTCAGCCCAATATACGCAGTATTTT. This gives the protein CASSLVASAQYTQYF.

The rearrangement joins TRBV15 to TRBJ1-4, with D possibly TRBD1 on 5 matching bases. Germline V gives CDR1 LNHNV, CDR2 YYDKDF (reference sequence). Trimming removed 2 bases at V and 3 bases at J, with 16 bases between. The CDR3 is 17 residues long. The DNA of the CDR3 is TGTGCCACCAGCAGAAAGGGCAGGGCCGCGGCTAATGAAAAACTGTTTTTT. Translating gives CATSRKGRAAANEKLFF.

This clone came up once. The V gene is TRBV2, the J gene TRBJ2-7, with 10 bases matching TRBD2. With V trimmed by 6 bases and J by 9 bases, 11 bases remained unmatched. There are 14 residues in the CDR3. CDR1 SNHLY and CDR2 FYNNEI come from the germline V gene. Here the CDR3 DNA reads TGTGCCAGCAGGATAGAGAGCGGGGGGGCCGGGCAGTACTTC. Its translation is CASRIESGGAGQYF.

The chain employs TRBV5-1 and TRBJ1-4, with TRBD1 matching 8 bases. The CDR3 covers 15 residues. The trim removed 4 bases at V and 3 bases at J, leaving 5 bases unmatched. CDR1 and CDR2 from the germline V gene are SGHRS and YFSETQ. CDR3 in amino acids: CASSGGQAANEKLFF. The CDR3 region has the DNA TGCGCCAGCAGCGGGGGACAGGCGGCTAATGAAAAACTGTTTTTT.

Comments on this clone: Other DNA sequences in the same sample also yield this CDR3. The rearrangement uses TRBV30 and TRBJ2-2; D possibly corresponds to TRBD1 (6 bases). This CDR3 region has 13 residues. Trimming cost V 0 bases and J 5 bases, with 7 bases left between them. Germline V gene sequence: CDR1 GTSNPN, CDR2 SVGIG (reference sequence). DNA of the CDR3: TGTGCCTGGAGTGTAAGGGGGACCGGGGAGCTGTTTTTT. Encoded protein: CAWSVRGTGELFF.

J is TRBJ2-7 and V is TRBV6-6; TRBD1 agrees at 9 bases. Trimming at V came to 5 bases and at J to 4 bases, leaving 6 bases not matched to a gene. The CDR3 length is 14 residues. CDR1 is MNHNY and CDR2 is SVGAGI in the germline V gene (reference sequence). The chain's CDR3 is CASSVTGTGYEQYF. CDR3 DNA sequence: TGTGCCAGCAGTGTAACCGGGACAGGGTACGAGCAGTACTTC.

The CDR3 protein is CASSRLAGEFGDTQYF. As DNA, the CDR3 is TGCGCCAGCAGCCGACTAGCGGGAGAATTTGGAGATACGCAGTATTTT. The chain employs TRBV4-1 and TRBJ2-3; 12 positions agree with TRBD2. The V segment lost 4 bases and the J segment 5 bases; nucleotides outside the gene matches: 7. Germline V gene sequence: CDR1 MGHRA, CDR2 YSYEKL. The CDR3 sequence is 16 residues long.

The genes are TRBV5-1 and TRBJ1-1; D ambiguous. V was cut by 5 bases and J by 3 bases, with 8 bases left in between. Per the germline V gene, CDR1 is SGHRS and CDR2 is YFSETQ. This CDR3 comprises 12 residues. The CDR3 DNA reads as TGCGCCAGCAGGGGGAGTGACACTGAAGCTTTCTTT. Translated: CASRGSDTEAFF.

The genes are TRBV5-1 and TRBJ2-4; D call uncertain. V dropped 0 bases and J dropped 6 bases, with 16 bases sitting between them. Germline lookup yields CDR1 SGHRS and CDR2 YFSETQ. There are 16 residues in the CDR3. As DNA, the CDR3 is TGCGCCAGCAGCTTGGGTACGGCCGTCGGCCTAAACATTCAGTACTTC. This sequence encodes CASSLGTAVGLNIQYF.

This rearrangement joins TRBV9 to TRBJ2-3; D gene ambiguous. CDR3 length equals 13 residues. Germline V gives CDR1 SGDLS, CDR2 YYNGEE. V lost 4 bases and J lost 3, with 9 bases in between. The CDR3 spells CASSTFRTDTQYF. The CDR3 region has the DNA TGTGCCAGCAGCACCTTTAGGACAGATACGCAGTATTTT.

V gene TRBV6-5 combines with J gene TRBJ2-4; D possibly matches TRBD1 or TRBD2 (5 bases each). This CDR3 has 14 residues. V lost 4 bases and J lost 3, with 10 bases in between. CDR1 and CDR2 (germline): MNHEY, SVGAGI. The chain's CDR3 is CASSSRGDKNIQYF. The CDR3 bases are TGTGCCAGCAGTTCCCGAGGGGACAAAAACATTCAGTACTTC.

The V call is TRBV28, the J call TRBJ1-2, with D possibly being TRBD1 (5 bases). V lost 5 bases to trimming and J lost 3 bases, with 13 bases between them. The CDR3 is made up of 14 amino acids. The germline gives CDR1 MDHEN, CDR2 SYDVKM. CDR3 loop: CASSPGGRDYGYTF. CDR3 coding DNA: TGTGCCAGCAGTCCGGGGGGACGGGACTATGGCTACACCTTC.

The rearrangement links TRBV28 to TRBJ2-7; D ambiguous. Germline-derived CDR1 and CDR2 are MDHEN and SYDVKM. The CDR3 has 13 residues. The V and J ends lost 2 bases and 4 bases respectively, with 9 bases between them. CDR3 region: CASSLGRVYEQYF. DNA of the CDR3: TGTGCCAGCAGTTTAGGCCGCGTATACGAGCAGTACTTC.

The CDR3 loop reads CAISESLVGAENIQYF. The CDR3 DNA is TGTGCCATCAGTGAGTCCCTCGTGGGGGCCGAAAACATTCAGTACTTC. The chain carries TRBV10-3 and TRBJ2-4; weak D call: TRBD1 (6 bases). Trimming shortened V by 0 bases and J by 5 bases, and 14 bases separated the two germline ends. This CDR3 contains 16 residues. Germline V gives CDR1 ENHRY, CDR2 SYGVKD.

The CDR3: CAISEGQGANYGYTF. The CDR3 nucleotides read TGTGCCATCAGTGAGGGACAGGGTGCCAACTATGGCTACACCTTC. This chain connects TRBV10-3 to TRBJ1-2; 8 bases fit TRBD1. This CDR3 spans 15 amino acids. Germline CDR1 reads ENHRY; CDR2 reads SYGVKD. The V gene end was trimmed by 2 bases and the J gene end by 2 bases; junction bases not matched to a gene: 4.

This clone was seen only a few times. The J gene is TRBJ1-4, the V gene TRBV7-8; 7 nucleotides align to TRBD1. J gave up 4 bases and V 5 bases, and 7 bases lay outside the gene matches. Germline lookup yields CDR1 SGHVS and CDR2 FQNEAQ. The CDR3 sequence is 15 residues long. The CDR3 DNA is TGTGCCAGCAGCCCAACCAACAGGGGTAATGAAAAACTGTTTTTT. Translating it yields CASSPTNRGNEKLFF.

In regard to this clone: The sample has other DNA sequences that encode this CDR3 too. The V call is TRBV6-5, the J call TRBJ1-1; TRBD1 aligns across 9 bases. The CDR3 is made up of 14 amino acids. CDR1 and CDR2 (germline): MNHEY, SVGAGI. Trimming cost V 6 bases and J 2 bases; bases outside gene matches: 4. CDR3 amino acids: CASRLDRGNTEAFF. The CDR3 DNA reads TGTGCCAGCAGGTTGGACAGGGGAAACACTGAAGCTTTCTTT.

The chain couples TRBV10-1 to TRBJ2-7; 7 nucleotides match TRBD1. Germline V CDR1 and CDR2: WNHNN, SYGVQD (reference sequence). This CDR3 spans 13 amino acids. The ends lost 3 bases at V and 5 bases at J; junction bases unmatched: 4. CDR3 in amino acids: CASSDTGAHEQYF. In nucleotides, the CDR3 is TGCGCCAGCAGTGACACAGGGGCCCACGAGCAGTACTTC.